This entry lists 2 T cell receptor beta chains sequenced from one sample in a study of blood T cell repertoires in COVID-19. Method: immunoSEQ multiplex PCR; TCRdb's copy keeps in-frame clones and lacks some. The repertoire has about 54,000 clones, 90% to 95% of them found once; the top ten carry about 4.2%. The sample taken for sequencing was peripheral blood. The receptors were gathered from a man in his fifties or sixties with acute or convalescent COVID-19.

J is TRBJ1-5 and V is TRBV27; D is unresolved. The V gene's germline CDR1 is MNHEY and CDR2 SMNVEV (reference sequence). The V gene lost 9 bases and the J gene lost 2 bases, with 11 bases spanning the gap. The CDR3 contains 13 residues. The CDR3 is CASSLVGNQPQHF. The CDR3 coding sequence is TGTGCCAGTTCGTTGGTAGGCAATCAGCCCCAGCATTTT.

On this clone: A read error may be the cause here, since a much bigger clone is one base away. The rearrangement joins TRBV5-1 to TRBJ2-1, with TRBD2 matching over 12 bases. Germline assignment: CDR1 SGHRS and CDR2 YFSETQ. With V trimmed by 3 bases and J by 3 bases, 1 base remained unmatched. This CDR3 is 15 amino acids long. The CDR3 sequence: CASSSGLAGYNEQFF. The CDR3 DNA follows: TGCGCCAGCAGCTCGGGACTAGCGGGCTACAATGAGCAGTTCTTC.